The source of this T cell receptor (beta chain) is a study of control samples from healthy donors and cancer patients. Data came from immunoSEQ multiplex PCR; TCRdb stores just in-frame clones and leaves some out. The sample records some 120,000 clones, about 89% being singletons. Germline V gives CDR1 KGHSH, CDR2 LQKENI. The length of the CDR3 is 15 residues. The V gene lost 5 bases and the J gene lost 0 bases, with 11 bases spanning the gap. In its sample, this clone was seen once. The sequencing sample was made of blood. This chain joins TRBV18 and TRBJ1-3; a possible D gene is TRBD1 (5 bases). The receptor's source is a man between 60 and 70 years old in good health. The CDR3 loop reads CASSMDIGSGNTIYF. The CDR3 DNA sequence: TGTGCCAGCTCAATGGACATCGGCTCTGGAAACACCATATATTTT.